The 18 T cell receptor beta chains given below trace back to one sample, sequenced in a study of blood T cell repertoires in COVID-19. Only in-frame clones appear in the TCRdb table, and some are missing; sequencing was by immunoSEQ multiplex PCR. The table shows under 250,000 clones, with about 82% occurring only once. The sample comprised peripheral blood. The receptor source for this set is a woman aged 55-70 years with active or convalescent COVID-19.

The genes are TRBV30 and TRBJ2-3, with unresolved D. V lost 1 base, J lost 2 bases, and 10 bases lay in between. Germline CDR1 GTSNPN, CDR2 SVGIG (reference sequence). The CDR3 runs to 14 residues. The CDR3 protein is CAWSEGTTTDTQYF. The CDR3 nucleotides read TGTGCCTGGAGTGAAGGAACTACCACAGATACGCAGTATTTT.

This clone was seen more than once but under ten times. The chain joins TRBV10-3 to TRBJ1-1; a weak D match, TRBD1 (5 bases). V was clipped by 9 bases and J by 1 base, with 12 bases between them. The germline V gene encodes CDR1 ENHRY and CDR2 SYGVKD. The CDR3 loop spans 13 amino acids. The CDR3 DNA reads TGTGCCATAAAGGGGCTAACGAACACTGAAGCTTTCTTT. Translating it yields CAIKGLTNTEAFF.

The J gene is TRBJ2-5, the V gene TRBV18; possibly TRBD1 for D (5 bases). With 3 bases removed from V and 9 bases from J, the gap between germline ends came to 14 bases. Germline V lookup: CDR1 KGHSH, CDR2 LQKENI. The CDR3 consists of 13 residues. The CDR3 DNA follows: TGTGCCAGCTCACCTGACAGCCTTCGGGCCCAGTACTTC. It encodes CASSPDSLRAQYF.

This sequence joins TRBV3-1 (or the pseudogene TRBV3-2) and TRBJ2-5, with D possibly TRBD2 on 6 matching bases. This CDR3 region has 15 residues. Germline lookup yields CDR1 LGHDT and CDR2 YNNKEL (reference sequence). V was trimmed by 1 base and J by 2 bases, leaving 11 bases between them. The CDR3 DNA reads TGTGCCAGCAGCCAAGGAGTAGGAGGGCAAGAGACCCAGTACTTC. It translates to CASSQGVGGQETQYF.

V usage is TRBV29-1 and J usage is TRBJ1-1; 8 nucleotides agree with TRBD1. The V gene end was trimmed by 7 bases and the J gene end by 4 bases; junction bases not matched to a gene: 5. CDR1 and CDR2 (germline): SQVTM, ANQGSEA. The CDR3 covers 12 residues. CDR3 in amino acids: CSAGTGPTEAFF. The CDR3, as DNA: TGCAGCGCAGGGACAGGTCCCACTGAAGCTTTCTTT.

The rearrangement joins TRBV24-1 to TRBJ2-2, with TRBD1 as a possible D gene (5 bases). V gave up 1 base and J gave up 4 bases, with 9 bases separating them. The CDR3 extends over 15 amino acids. CDR1 and CDR2 (germline): KGHDR, SFDVKD. The CDR3 nucleotides read TGTGCCACCAGTGATTTAAACAGGCCCACCGGGGAGCTGTTTTTT. Its protein is CATSDLNRPTGELFF.

J is TRBJ1-5 and V is TRBV7-2; 7 bases match TRBD1. CDR3 size: 16 residues. With V trimmed by 2 bases and J by 5 bases, 9 bases remained unmatched. Germline lookup yields CDR1 SGHTA and CDR2 FQGNSA. This CDR3 is CASSLSTGGGYQPQHF. DNA for the CDR3: TGTGCCAGCAGCTTATCGACTGGAGGGGGCTATCAGCCCCAGCATTTT.

The chain recombines TRBV11-2 with TRBJ2-1, with 10 bases that match TRBD2. V lost 1 base, J lost 6 bases, and 3 bases stayed unmatched. In germline, CDR1 is SGHAT, CDR2 FQNNGV. The CDR3 is made up of 15 amino acids. The CDR3 DNA follows: TGTGCCAGCAGCTTAGGACTAGCGGGCTTCAATGAGCAGTTCTTC. Protein sequence: CASSLGLAGFNEQFF.

This chain links TRBV6-5 with TRBJ1-2; D is unclear. Germline loops: CDR1 MNHEY, CDR2 SVGAGI. This CDR3 contains 12 residues. The germline V and J ends were trimmed by 5 bases and 7 bases, with 11 bases remaining between them. In DNA, the CDR3 is TGTGCCAGCAGTCAGGATTCCGGTGGCTACACCTTC. This gives the protein CASSQDSGGYTF.

This clone has more than one count but fewer than ten. This rearrangement joins TRBV6-6 to TRBJ2-7; D gene unclear. V lost 2 bases and J 3 bases, leaving 2 bases between the germline ends. The germline V gene has CDR1 MNHNY and CDR2 SVGAGI (reference sequence). The CDR3 consists of 11 residues. CDR3 sequence (DNA): TGTGCCAGCAGTTACCACTACGAGCAGTACTTC. This encodes CASSYHYEQYF.

This rearrangement joins TRBV25-1 to TRBJ2-6, with 10 positions matching TRBD1. Trimming at V came to 2 bases and at J to 2 bases, leaving 3 bases not matched to a gene. CDR3 length: 17 amino acids. The germline gives CDR1 MGHDK, CDR2 SYGVNS. CDR3 residues: CASSERQGAPGANVLTF. DNA for the CDR3: TGTGCCAGCAGTGAAAGACAGGGGGCGCCTGGGGCCAACGTCCTGACTTTC.

This clone is a singleton in its sample. V gene TRBV19 combines with J gene TRBJ1-2; 11 bases map to TRBD1. The J segment lost 3 bases and the V segment lost 9 bases, leaving 6 bases of the junction unmatched. The V gene's germline CDR1 is LNHDA and CDR2 SQIVND (reference sequence). The CDR3 totals 14 residues. The CDR3 DNA follows: TGTGCCAGCTCGGGACAGGGGGATTACTATGGCTACACCTTC. As protein: CASSGQGDYYGYTF.

The chain carries TRBV28 and TRBJ2-7, with TRBD1 as a possible D gene (6 bases). Germline V gene data show CDR1 as MDHEN and CDR2 as SYDVKM. CDR3 length equals 15 residues. V was pared by 6 bases and J by 1 base, with 16 bases between. The CDR3 region is CASSDRGHRSYEQYV. DNA of the CDR3: TGTGCCAGCAGCGACCGGGGACACCGTTCCTACGAGCAGTACGTC.

The chain links TRBV28 to TRBJ1-2, with 7 nucleotides matching TRBD1. Germline V gene lookup returns CDR1 MDHEN and CDR2 SYDVKM. CDR3 size: 15 residues. The J segment lost 0 bases and the V segment lost 6 bases, leaving 7 bases of the junction unmatched. The CDR3 loop reads CASRDRDSSNYGYTF. CDR3 nucleotides: TGTGCCAGCAGAGACCGGGACAGTTCTAACTATGGCTACACCTTC.

This rearrangement joins TRBV5-1 to TRBJ2-5; 10 bases align to TRBD1. Trimming cost V 3 bases and J 5 bases; bases outside gene matches: 13. In germline, CDR1 is SGHRS, CDR2 YFSETQ. The CDR3 has 17 amino acids. The CDR3 region is CASSSPRDRGRSETQYF. The CDR3 DNA sequence: TGCGCCAGCAGCTCCCCCCGGGACAGGGGACGTTCGGAGACCCAGTACTTC.

The gene calls are TRBV11-2 and TRBJ2-7; a weak D match, TRBD1 (5 bases). Between the trimmed V and J ends, which lost 1 base and 4 bases, there was a span of 17 bases. CDR1 SGHAT and CDR2 FQNNGV come from the germline V gene. This CDR3 contains 16 residues. The DNA for the CDR3 is TGTGCCAGCAGCTTAGTTCGCTTTAGTAGGGGATACGAGCAGTACGTC. It specifies CASSLVRFSRGYEQYV.

The rearrangement links TRBV5-5 to TRBJ1-1; D is ambiguous. CDR1 is SGHKS and CDR2 is YYEKEE in the germline V gene (reference sequence). CDR3 length: 13 residues. The V end was cut by 1 base, the J end by 4 bases, with 8 bases between. CDR3 bases: TGTGCCAGCAGCTTGAGTGAGGGCACTGAAGCTTTCTTT. Translation: CASSLSEGTEAFF.

The chain combines TRBV19 with TRBJ2-3; D is undetermined. CDR1 and CDR2 from the germline V gene are LNHDA and SQIVND (reference sequence). The CDR3 consists of 14 residues. V lost 4 bases and J lost 2, with 10 bases in between. CDR3 nucleotides: TGTGCCAGTAGTACCCGGGTTAACACAGATACGCAGTATTTT. Amino acid sequence: CASSTRVNTDTQYF.